The sample holds one count of the clone carrying this TCR beta chain. The data belong to a study of T-cell reconstitution after alpha-beta-depleted transplantation in children. V was clipped by 4 bases and J by 2 bases; unmatched bases: 5. Per the germline V gene, CDR1 is SEHNR and CDR2 is FQNEAQ (reference sequence). This CDR3 comprises 15 residues. The library targeted TCRbeta and was prepared with unique molecular identifiers. TCRdb reanalysed the PCR reads using MiXCR and keeps one entry per CDR3 protein. The sample consists of around 960,000 distinct CDR3 sequences, around 30% of them appearing once.

The chain uses TRBV7-9 and TRBJ2-4; TRBD1 matches at 7 bases. The sequencing used PBMCs, mostly from graft donor cells, collected 360 days after TCRalphabeta/CD19-depleted stem cell transplant. This clonotype was sampled from a boy younger than two who had a stem cell transplant for SCID, so the T cells may come from the graft donor. CDR3 protein: CASSSIQGTKNIQYF. The CDR3 DNA sequence: TGTGCCAGCAGCTCGATACAGGGGACCAAAAACATTCAGTACTTC.